These T cell receptor beta chains were read from a single sample in a study of blood T cell repertoires in COVID-19. Here immunoSEQ multiplex PCR was the method, and the copy in TCRdb shows in-frame clones only, minus some. This repertoire shows under 130,000 clones, approximately 89% found once; its top ten account for 15% to 20%. The sample consisted of peripheral blood. These receptors all come from a woman over 75 in a cohort sampled during active COVID-19. CDR3s include the opening cysteine and the closing phenylalanine or tryptophan. A D gene is named only where the DNA matches it firmly. Clone size is not always given. Where it is, it says once, few, many or a class for expanded clones.

j_gene: TRBJ1-2
abundance: .
d_gene: .
v_gene: TRBV28
CDR3aa: CASSLGQGNYGYTF
CDR3nt: TGTGCCAGCAGTTTAGGCCAGGGGAACTATGGCTACACCTTC

j_gene: TRBJ2-5
abundance: .
d_gene: .
v_gene: TRBV7-2
CDR3aa: CASSLALSGQETQYF
CDR3nt: TGTGCCAGCAGCTTAGCATTGTCGGGTCAAGAGACCCAGTACTTC

j_gene: TRBJ2-5
abundance: few
d_gene: .
v_gene: TRBV11-1
CDR3aa: CASSLGGQETQYF
CDR3nt: TGTGCCAGCAGCTTGGGAGGCCAAGAGACCCAGTACTTC

j_gene: TRBJ2-7
abundance: .
d_gene: .
v_gene: TRBV11-3
CDR3aa: CASSLDDSYEQYF
CDR3nt: TGTGCCAGCAGCTTAGATGACAGCTACGAGCAGTACTTC

j_gene: TRBJ1-1
abundance: .
d_gene: .
v_gene: TRBV6-1
CDR3aa: CASSEGRGEAFF
CDR3nt: TGTGCCAGCAGTGAAGGCCGAGGTGAAGCTTTCTTT

j_gene: TRBJ2-7
abundance: .
d_gene: .
v_gene: TRBV3-1/TRBV3-2
CDR3aa: CASSLGRQGPDYEQYF
CDR3nt: TGTGCCAGCAGCCTCGGGAGACAGGGACCAGACTACGAGCAGTACTTC

j_gene: TRBJ2-5
abundance: .
d_gene: TRBD1
v_gene: TRBV5-1
CDR3aa: CASSLKQGRETQYF
CDR3nt: TGCGCCAGCAGCTTGAAACAGGGGCGAGAGACCCAGTACTTC

j_gene: TRBJ2-2
abundance: .
d_gene: TRBD2
v_gene: TRBV24-1
CDR3aa: CATSRGGYGELFF
CDR3nt: TGTGCCACCAGTCGGGGAGGGTACGGGGAGCTGTTTTTT

j_gene: TRBJ2-1
abundance: .
d_gene: .
v_gene: TRBV24-1
CDR3aa: CATSEGPGSTQFF
CDR3nt: TGTGCCACCAGTGAGGGGCCCGGGTCCACCCAGTTCTTC

j_gene: TRBJ2-7
abundance: .
d_gene: TRBD2
v_gene: TRBV15
CDR3aa: CATSSQSGGYEQYF
CDR3nt: TGTGCCACCAGCAGCCAAAGCGGGGGCTACGAGCAGTACTTC

j_gene: TRBJ1-4
abundance: .
d_gene: .
v_gene: TRBV18
CDR3aa: CASSPPLSEKLFF
CDR3nt: TGTGCCAGCTCACCGCCTCTCAGTGAAAAACTGTTTTTT

j_gene: TRBJ2-7
abundance: .
d_gene: TRBD1
v_gene: TRBV27
CDR3aa: CASSLAGTGVYEQYF
CDR3nt: TGTGCCAGCAGCTTGGCCGGGACAGGAGTTTACGAGCAGTACTTC

j_gene: TRBJ2-2
abundance: .
d_gene: .
v_gene: TRBV24-1
CDR3aa: CATSDIGSGTGELFF
CDR3nt: TGTGCCACCAGTGATATCGGGTCGGGCACCGGGGAGCTGTTTTTT

j_gene: TRBJ1-2
abundance: .
d_gene: .
v_gene: TRBV30
CDR3aa: CAWSLGLNYGYTF
CDR3nt: TGTGCCTGGAGTCTCGGACTGAACTATGGCTACACCTTC

j_gene: TRBJ2-1
abundance: once
d_gene: .
v_gene: TRBV3-1/TRBV3-2
CDR3aa: CASSQAYEQFF
CDR3nt: TGTGCCAGCAGCCAGGCATATGAGCAGTTCTTC

j_gene: TRBJ2-1
abundance: .
d_gene: TRBD2
v_gene: TRBV25-1
CDR3aa: CASSDFKLLAGEINEQFF
CDR3nt: TGTGCCAGCAGTGATTTTAAGCTGTTGGCGGGGGAAATCAATGAGCAGTTCTTC

j_gene: TRBJ1-1
abundance: .
d_gene: .
v_gene: TRBV28
CDR3aa: CASSLRTGVAFF
CDR3nt: TGTGCCAGCAGTTTAAGGACTGGGGTGGCTTTCTTT

j_gene: TRBJ1-2
abundance: .
d_gene: TRBD1
v_gene: TRBV12-3/TRBV12-4
CDR3aa: CASSLGTGGGYTF
CDR3nt: TGTGCCAGCAGTCTCGGGACAGGGGGCGGCTACACCTTC